This T cell receptor beta chain originates from a study of multiple sclerosis patients with progressive multifocal leukoencephalopathy. The table came from immunoSEQ multiplex PCR; TCRdb's copy has only in-frame clones and leaves some out. The sample lists approximately 35,000 clones, about 90% occurring once. Findings and caveats of the study: Whether JC virus or general immunocompromise explains the findings remained unclear. Most PML patients had lower entropy, suggesting less diverse TRB repertoires.

Time point given: time of PML onset. This clone appeared a single time. Its antigen is as yet unknown. This clonotype was obtained from a human donor with progressive multifocal leukoencephalopathy. The sequences come from PBMCs, collected from a patient treated with natalizumab.

The CDR3 nucleotides read TGTGCCAGCAGCACGGACAGGGGCCGAAAAGGCTACACCTTC. This sequence encodes CASSTDRGRKGYTF. The rearrangement links TRBV7-2 to TRBJ1-2; 9 nucleotides match TRBD1. Germline trimming cut 5 bases from V and 8 bases from J; bases unmatched to any gene: 9. The CDR3 has 14 residues. The germline V gene has CDR1 SGHTA and CDR2 FQGNSA.